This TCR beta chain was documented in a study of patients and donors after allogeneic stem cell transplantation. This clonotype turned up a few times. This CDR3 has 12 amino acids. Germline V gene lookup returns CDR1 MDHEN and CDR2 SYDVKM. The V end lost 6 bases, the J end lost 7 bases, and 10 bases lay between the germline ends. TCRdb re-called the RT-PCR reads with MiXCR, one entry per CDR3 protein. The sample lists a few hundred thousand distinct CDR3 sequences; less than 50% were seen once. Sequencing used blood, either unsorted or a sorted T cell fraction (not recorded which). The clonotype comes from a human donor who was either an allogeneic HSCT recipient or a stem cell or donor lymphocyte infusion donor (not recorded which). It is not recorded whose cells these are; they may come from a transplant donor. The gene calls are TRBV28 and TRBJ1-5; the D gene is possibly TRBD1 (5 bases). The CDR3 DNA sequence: TGTGCCAGCAGCATGGGACGACAGCCCCAGCATTTT. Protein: CASSMGRQPQHF. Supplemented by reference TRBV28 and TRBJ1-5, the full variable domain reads DVKVTQSSRYLVKRTGEKVFLECVQDMDHENMFWYRQDPGLGLRLIYFSYDVKMKEKGDIPEGYSVSREKKERFSLILESASTNQTSMYLCASSMGRQPQHFGDGTRLSIL.